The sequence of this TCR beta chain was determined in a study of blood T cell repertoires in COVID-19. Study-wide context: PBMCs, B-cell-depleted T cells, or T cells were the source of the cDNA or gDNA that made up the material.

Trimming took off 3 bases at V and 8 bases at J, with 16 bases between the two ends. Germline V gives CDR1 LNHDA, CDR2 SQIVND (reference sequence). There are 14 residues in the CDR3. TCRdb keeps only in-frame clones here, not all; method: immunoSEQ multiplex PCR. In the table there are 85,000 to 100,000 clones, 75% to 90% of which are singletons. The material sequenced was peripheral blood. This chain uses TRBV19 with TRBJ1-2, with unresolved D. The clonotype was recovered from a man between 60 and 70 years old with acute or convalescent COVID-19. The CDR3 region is CASSMSMRTLGYTF. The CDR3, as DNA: TGTGCCAGTAGTATGTCCATGAGGACTTTAGGCTACACCTTC.